These 32 T cell receptor beta chains were sequenced from one sample in a study of cytomegalovirus exposure and HLA in healthy donors. In the PCR, 60 Vbeta and 13 Jbeta primers were used. Only in-frame clones appear in the TCRdb table, and some are missing; sequencing was by immunoSEQ multiplex PCR. The table records approximately 200,000 clones, roughly 81% of them present only once. Sample: PBMCs. The origin of the receptors is a woman aged 25-40 years in good health and CMV-seropositive.

In this sample, this clone turned up a few times. V is TRBV14 and J is TRBJ2-7, with 10 bases that match TRBD2. The germline V gene encodes CDR1 SGHDN and CDR2 FVKESK. Germline trimming cut 0 bases from V and 2 bases from J; bases unmatched to any gene: 4. This CDR3 region has 16 residues. In DNA, the CDR3 is TGTGCCAGCAGCCAAGACCCCCTAGCGGGGGCCTACGAGCAGTACTTC. Protein sequence: CASSQDPLAGAYEQYF.

The chain recombines TRBV5-1 with TRBJ2-5, with 10 bases aligning to TRBD2. Matching the DNA end better, TRBJ2-7 makes the J call doubtful. This CDR3 region has 17 residues. Germline CDR1 reads SGHRS; CDR2 reads YFSETQ. CDR3 region: CASSLAGLAGESGEQYF. DNA of the CDR3: TGCGCCAGCAGCTTGGCAGGGCTAGCGGGAGAGTCTGGCGAGCAGTACTTC.

The rearrangement uses TRBV15 and TRBJ2-1, with 13 bases aligning to TRBD2. Germline V gene lookup returns CDR1 LNHNV and CDR2 YYDKDF (reference sequence). Trimming removed 0 bases from V and 9 bases from J; junction bases left unmatched: 5. The CDR3 length is 16 residues. The CDR3 coding sequence is TGTGCCACCAGCAGAGATGGGACTAGCGGGACTCTTGAGCAGTTCTTC. This translates into CATSRDGTSGTLEQFF.

This chain uses TRBV2 with TRBJ2-2; 8 bases agree with TRBD2. CDR3 length equals 15 residues. After removal of 7 bases from V and 7 bases from J, the junction contained 11 bases not matched to a gene. Germline CDR1 is SNHLY and CDR2 is FYNNEI. This chain's CDR3 is CASTSGLVMNGELFF. The CDR3, as DNA: TGTGCCAGCACTTCGGGACTAGTGATGAACGGGGAGCTGTTTTTT.

This rearrangement joins TRBV5-6 to TRBJ1-1; D is unclear. The V end lost 0 bases, the J end lost 3 bases, and 6 bases lay between the germline ends. The CDR3 totals 13 residues. The V gene's germline CDR1 is SGHDT and CDR2 YYEEEE. CDR3 DNA sequence: TGTGCCAGCAGCTTGGTCAGTGACACTGAAGCTTTCTTT. Translated: CASSLVSDTEAFF.

The chain employs TRBV29-1 and TRBJ2-7; TRBD1 matches 8 bases. This CDR3 has 13 amino acids. Germline V CDR1 and CDR2: SQVTM, ANQGSEA. J was trimmed by 1 base and V by 7 bases; bases with no gene match: 6. The CDR3 sequence is CSAGTGLSYEQYF. The CDR3 nucleotides read TGCAGCGCCGGGACAGGACTTTCCTACGAGCAGTACTTC.

This clone was recorded once. The V and J genes are TRBV5-6 and TRBJ2-3; TRBD1 matches at 10 bases. This CDR3 has 15 residues. V lost 1 base, J lost 4 bases, and 3 bases stayed unmatched. The germline V gene encodes CDR1 SGHDT and CDR2 YYEEEE. This CDR3 reads CASSLRTGGPDTQYF. As DNA, the CDR3 is TGTGCCAGCAGCTTGAGGACAGGGGGACCAGATACGCAGTATTTT. The whole variable domain, filled in from reference TRBV5-6 and TRBJ2-3, reads DAGVTQSPTHLIKTRGQQVTLRCSPKSGHDTVSWYQQALGQGPQFIFQYYEEEERQRGNFPDRFSGHQFPNYSSELNVNALLLGDSALYLCASSLRTGGPDTQYFGPGTRLTVL.

The chain is built from TRBV27 and TRBJ1-5; 7 bases agree with TRBD1. In germline, CDR1 is MNHEY, CDR2 SMNVEV (reference sequence). The J segment lost 8 bases and the V segment lost 4 bases, leaving 8 bases of the junction unmatched. This CDR3 has 14 amino acids. CDR3 protein: CASSSRQGLKPQHF. In nucleotides, the CDR3 is TGTGCCAGCAGTTCCCGACAGGGACTTAAGCCCCAGCATTTT.

The J gene is TRBJ1-1, the V gene TRBV27, with TRBD1 matching 8 bases. The CDR3 length is 14 residues. The V gene end was trimmed by 10 bases and the J gene end by 0 bases; junction bases not matched to a gene: 7. The V gene's germline CDR1 is MNHEY and CDR2 SMNVEV (reference sequence). The DNA for the CDR3 is TGTGCCACCCGGGACAGGACAATGAACACTGAAGCTTTCTTT. Translation: CATRDRTMNTEAFF.

The J gene is TRBJ2-7, the V gene TRBV5-6; 11 nucleotides match TRBD2. The CDR3 is made up of 16 amino acids. Germline V lookup: CDR1 SGHDT, CDR2 YYEEEE. The V segment lost 3 bases and the J segment 0 bases; nucleotides outside the gene matches: 5. CDR3 loop: CASSWGGTSGSYEQYF. The DNA of the CDR3 is TGTGCCAGCAGCTGGGGCGGGACTAGCGGCTCCTACGAGCAGTACTTC.

This chain joins TRBV11-2 and TRBJ2-6; D is undetermined. The CDR3 runs 18 residues. Trimming took 6 bases from V and 1 from J, leaving 19 bases between them. Germline CDR1 is SGHAT and CDR2 is FQNNGV. The CDR3 reads CASSSYPARWSGANVLTF. The CDR3 nucleotides are TGTGCCAGCAGTTCCTATCCGGCCAGGTGGTCTGGGGCCAACGTCCTGACTTTC.

The V gene is TRBV7-2, the J gene TRBJ2-5; 9 bases agree with TRBD1. The J call is uncertain, as TRBJ2-7 better fits the DNA end. The CDR3 covers 15 residues. In germline, CDR1 is SGHTA, CDR2 FQGNSA. Here the CDR3 DNA reads TGTGCCAGCGGGGGGGACCGGACAGGGGTCTACGAGCAGTACTTC. Translated, it gives CASGGDRTGVYEQYF.

The chain combines TRBV5-1 with TRBJ2-3; a weak D match, TRBD2 (5 bases). V lost 3 bases to trimming and J lost 4 bases, with 9 bases between them. The CDR3 totals 13 residues. CDR1 is SGHRS and CDR2 is YFSETQ in the germline V gene. In DNA form, the CDR3 reads TGCGCCAGCAGCTCACCCGGGGCAGATACGCAGTATTTT. Translation gives CASSSPGADTQYF.

The chain uses TRBV28 and TRBJ2-7; 7 bases agree with TRBD1. Germline V gives CDR1 MDHEN, CDR2 SYDVKM. With V trimmed by 6 bases and J by 1 base, 3 bases remained unmatched. CDR3 length: 13 amino acids. The CDR3 nucleotides are TGTGCCAGCAGCTCGACAGGGTCCTACGAGCAGTACTTC. This translates into CASSSTGSYEQYF. The full variable domain, in which reference TRBV28 and TRBJ2-7 provide the parts outside the CDR3, is DVKVTQSSRYLVKRTGEKVFLECVQDMDHENMFWYRQDPGLGLRLIYFSYDVKMKEKGDIPEGYSVSREKKERFSLILESASTNQTSMYLCASSSTGSYEQYFGPGTRLTVT.

The rearrangement joins TRBV2 to TRBJ2-7, with D perhaps TRBD1 (7 bases). The CDR3 totals 15 residues. Germline V gives CDR1 SNHLY, CDR2 FYNNEI. The V and J ends lost 2 bases and 3 bases respectively, with 14 bases between them. Here the CDR3 DNA reads TGTGCCAGCAGTGAAATGGGGCAGGGGGGCTACGAGCAGTACTTC. As protein: CASSEMGQGGYEQYF.

This clone was counted between two and nine times. This chain links TRBV5-1 with TRBJ2-7, with D uncertain. The CDR3 has 14 residues. Germline CDR1 reads SGHRS; CDR2 reads YFSETQ. V was shortened by 0 bases and J by 7 bases, with 14 bases between the two germline ends. CDR3 amino acids: CASSLDRPGWEQYF. CDR3 DNA: TGCGCCAGCAGCTTGGATCGCCCCGGTTGGGAGCAGTACTTC.

The chain is built from TRBV28 and TRBJ2-7; the match to TRBD2 covers 12 bases. V shed 4 bases, J shed 2 bases, and the junction held 3 bases outside the gene matches. Germline CDR1 MDHEN, CDR2 SYDVKM. This CDR3 comprises 15 residues. The CDR3 here is CASSWTSGVTYEQYF. The CDR3 region has the DNA TGTGCCAGCAGTTGGACTAGCGGGGTAACCTACGAGCAGTACTTC. The complete variable domain, with remaining parts taken from reference TRBV28 and TRBJ2-7, reads DVKVTQSSRYLVKRTGEKVFLECVQDMDHENMFWYRQDPGLGLRLIYFSYDVKMKEKGDIPEGYSVSREKKERFSLILESASTNQTSMYLCASSWTSGVTYEQYFGPGTRLTVT.

This clone was detected only a few times. The chain is built from TRBV20-1 and TRBJ1-1, with no clear D. CDR1 and CDR2 from the germline V gene are DFQATT and SNEGSKA (reference sequence). V dropped 4 bases and J dropped 4 bases, with 7 bases sitting between them. The length of the CDR3 is 11 residues. CDR3 coding DNA: TGCAGTGCTACTATGCTCACTGAAGCTTTCTTT. This translates into CSATMLTEAFF.

The chain links TRBV28 to TRBJ1-2, with 12 bases that match TRBD1. The V segment lost 8 bases and the J segment 7 bases; nucleotides outside the gene matches: 8. This CDR3 is 14 amino acids long. CDR1 and CDR2 (germline): MDHEN, SYDVKM. This CDR3 is CASLPGQGAGGYTF. DNA for the CDR3: TGTGCCAGCCTCCCGGGACAGGGGGCTGGTGGCTACACCTTC.

This clone was counted only a few times. V gene TRBV10-2 combines with J gene TRBJ1-1; a weak D match, TRBD1 (5 bases). The CDR3 totals 13 residues. Trimming removed 6 bases at V and 1 base at J, with 9 bases between. Per germline, CDR1 WSHSY and CDR2 SAAADI. CDR3 nucleotides: TGCGCCAGCAGCCACGGACAGAACACTGAAGCTTTCTTT. Translation: CASSHGQNTEAFF.

V usage is TRBV11-2 and J usage is TRBJ2-5; possible D gene TRBD1, 5 bases. The DNA matches TRBJ2-7 better at its end, which makes the J call doubtful. This CDR3 spans 13 amino acids. Germline V CDR1 and CDR2: SGHAT, FQNNGV. The CDR3 DNA reads TGTGCCAGCAGCCCGGATAGGGGCCACGAGCAGTACTTC. Translating it yields CASSPDRGHEQYF.

This chain's CDR3 is CASRELAGPTDTQYF. The CDR3 DNA reads as TGTGCCAGCAGGGAGCTAGCGGGTCCCACAGATACGCAGTATTTT. The V call is TRBV2, the J call TRBJ2-3; TRBD2 matches 8 bases. In germline, CDR1 is SNHLY, CDR2 FYNNEI. J was trimmed by 2 bases and V by 6 bases; bases with no gene match: 7. The CDR3 spans 15 residues.

The rearrangement uses TRBV6-6 and TRBJ2-7, with TRBD2 identical over 9 bases. Looked up from germline, CDR1 is MNHNY and CDR2 is SVGAGI (reference sequence). The CDR3 runs 14 residues. The ends lost 5 bases at V and 3 bases at J; junction bases unmatched: 5. The CDR3 nucleotides are TGTGCCAGCAGTCAGACTAGCGGCAACTACGAGCAGTACTTC. It specifies CASSQTSGNYEQYF.

The genes are TRBV29-1 and TRBJ2-7; 10 bases fit TRBD1. CDR1 and CDR2 from the germline V gene are SQVTM and ANQGSEA. The J segment lost 0 bases and the V segment lost 4 bases, leaving 24 bases of the junction unmatched. This CDR3 is 21 amino acids long. This chain's CDR3 is CSVGESRPGQGSLPSSYEQYF. The CDR3 nucleotides are TGCAGCGTTGGGGAATCGCGGCCGGGACAGGGGAGCCTCCCTAGCTCCTACGAGCAGTACTTC.

This clone was observed a few times. This chain joins TRBV19 and TRBJ2-7, with 12 nucleotides matching TRBD2. Germline CDR1 and CDR2: LNHDA and SQIVND (reference sequence). V shed 6 bases, J shed 1 base, and the junction held 7 bases outside the gene matches. The CDR3 is 16 residues long. CDR3 amino acids: CASSGGTSGSSYEQYF. The DNA of the CDR3 is TGTGCCAGTAGCGGAGGGACTAGCGGGTCTTCCTACGAGCAGTACTTC.

The gene calls are TRBV7-9 and TRBJ1-6; TRBD1 might be the D (6 bases). The CDR3 consists of 16 residues. Germline lookup yields CDR1 SEHNR and CDR2 FQNEAQ (reference sequence). The ends were cut back, 5 bases at V and 5 bases at J, with 16 bases in the middle. The CDR3 DNA reads TGTGCCAGCAGCCATACAGGGCAAATCAATAATTCACCCCTCCACTTT. As protein: CASSHTGQINNSPLHF.

This clone has a handful of counts. This chain links TRBV4-1 with TRBJ2-7, with a possible D match to TRBD1 (6 bases). Germline V gene lookup returns CDR1 MGHRA and CDR2 YSYEKL. Trimming stripped 1 base from V and 0 bases from J, with 13 bases between. This CDR3 has 16 residues. CDR3: CASSQARQASSYEQYF. CDR3 coding DNA: TGCGCCAGCAGCCAAGCCAGACAGGCCAGCTCCTACGAGCAGTACTTC.

Only a few counts were recorded for this clone. The chain couples TRBV27 to TRBJ2-5, with 11 bases identical to TRBD1. The J call is doubtful: the DNA matches TRBJ2-7 better. CDR3 length: 14 residues. Germline loops: CDR1 MNHEY, CDR2 SMNVEV (reference sequence). CDR3 nucleotides: TGTGCCAGCAGTTGGGGGACAGGGGGCTACGAGCAGTACTTC. As protein: CASSWGTGGYEQYF.

The chain uses TRBV11-1 and TRBJ2-7, with 8 positions matching TRBD1. The CDR3 runs to 16 residues. Germline V gives CDR1 SGHAT, CDR2 FQDESV (reference sequence). Trimming removed 3 bases from V and 2 bases from J; junction bases left unmatched: 9. The CDR3 loop reads CASSFQGAKKTYEQYF. The CDR3 nucleotides read TGTGCCAGCAGCTTTCAGGGGGCCAAGAAGACCTACGAGCAGTACTTC.

The chain is built from TRBV25-1 and TRBJ2-2, with unresolved D. The CDR3 totals 15 residues. Trimming removed 3 bases at V and 8 bases at J, with 16 bases between. CDR1 is MGHDK, CDR2 SYGVNS, per germline. DNA of the CDR3: TGTGCCAGCAGTGACCTGCACACCTCAAGTGGGGAGCTGTTTTTT. Translating it yields CASSDLHTSSGELFF.

In this sample, this clone turned up a few times. At one boundary the junction diverges from the germline segment, which might be a read error. V gene TRBV7-9 combines with J gene TRBJ2-2; TRBD1 is a possible D gene (5 bases). The CDR3 sequence is 13 residues long. CDR1 and CDR2 (germline): SEHNR, FQNEAQ (reference sequence). The chain's CDR3 is CSSSHGQGGELFF. The CDR3, as DNA: TGTTCCAGCAGCCACGGGCAGGGCGGGGAGCTGTTTTTT. Full variable domain (outside the CDR3, taken from reference TRBV7-9 and TRBJ2-2): DTGVSQNPRHKITKRGQNVTFRCDPISEHNRLYWYRQTLGQGPEFLTYFQNEAQLEKSRLLSDRFSAERPKGSFSTLEIQRTEQGDSAMYLCSSSHGQGGELFFGEGSRLTVL.

J is TRBJ2-5 and V is TRBV11-2, with 7 bases aligning to TRBD1. Germline assignment: CDR1 SGHAT and CDR2 FQNNGV. Trimming removed 3 bases from V and 2 bases from J; junction bases left unmatched: 3. The CDR3 sequence is 14 residues long. This CDR3 is CASSFSRGQETQYF. CDR3 DNA sequence: TGTGCCAGCAGCTTTAGCAGGGGGCAAGAGACCCAGTACTTC.